This T cell receptor beta chain was found in a study of Graves' ophthalmopathy and Graves' hyperthyroidism. TCR beta CDR3 regions were amplified from RNA transcripts. An opening RT-PCR round employed HTBI primers and preceded a second-round multiplex PCR. TCRdb re-derived calls from the multiplex PCR reads in MiXCR, one entry per CDR3 protein. The data contain some 520,000 distinct CDR3 sequences, around 14% of them singletons. This clonotype was observed a handful of times. This TCR was sampled from a woman aged 30 to 39 with Graves' ophthalmopathy. Sample: blood.

The CDR3 reads CAWRPGDWDTEAFF. The CDR3 nucleotides are TGTGCCTGGCGTCCAGGGGACTGGGACACTGAAGCTTTCTTT. The chain uses TRBV30 and TRBJ1-1; the D gene is possibly TRBD1 (6 bases). Germline V gives CDR1 GTSNPN, CDR2 SVGIG (reference sequence). V was cut by 5 bases and J by 3 bases, with 16 bases left in between. The CDR3 is made up of 14 amino acids.